Following are 4 T cell receptor beta chains from one sample sequenced in a study of T cell responses to AZD1222 COVID-19 vaccine. Sequencing used immunoSEQ multiplex PCR; TCRdb keeps in-frame clones, though not all of them. Among 99,000 or so clones, over 90% were seen once, and the ten largest hold approximately 5%. The sequenced sample was peripheral blood, obtained on day 0 of AZD1222 vaccination. These receptors came from an adult in good health.

This sequence joins TRBV27 and TRBJ2-2; D uncertain. The CDR3 extends over 17 amino acids. Germline CDR1 is MNHEY and CDR2 is SMNVEV (reference sequence). The V end lost 3 bases, the J end lost 5 bases, and 19 bases lay between the germline ends. The CDR3 region is CASSFRLNSKGTGELFF. CDR3 in DNA: TGTGCCAGCAGTTTCCGTCTTAACAGCAAAGGGACCGGGGAGCTGTTTTTT.

The chain employs TRBV5-4 and TRBJ2-7; TRBD2 agrees at 12 bases. CDR3 length equals 16 residues. The V gene's germline CDR1 is SGHNT and CDR2 YYREEE (reference sequence). V dropped 6 bases and J dropped 2; count of bases not matched to a gene: 9. The CDR3 DNA follows: TGTGCCAGCATCCTTGCGTCTAGCGGGAGGGCCTACGAGCAGTACTTC. Its protein product is CASILASSGRAYEQYF.

The CDR3: CASSYLGGNQPQHF. The CDR3 nucleotides are TGCGCCAGCAGCTACCTGGGGGGGAATCAGCCCCAGCATTTT. This chain connects TRBV4-1 to TRBJ1-5; D may be TRBD1 (5 bases). CDR3 length: 14 amino acids. V lost 5 bases and J 4 bases, leaving 12 bases between the germline ends. CDR1 and CDR2 (germline): MGHRA, YSYEKL.

The chain joins TRBV5-1 to TRBJ1-1; D possibly corresponds to TRBD1 (6 bases). The V and J ends lost 1 base and 0 bases respectively, with 13 bases between them. The CDR3 runs 16 residues. Germline CDR1 is SGHRS and CDR2 is YFSETQ. The chain's CDR3 is CASSLTGLLMNTEAFF. DNA of the CDR3: TGCGCCAGCAGCTTGACAGGGCTTCTTATGAACACTGAAGCTTTCTTT.